This T cell receptor beta chain was found in a study of radiation and T cells in renal cell carcinoma. The time point denotes: baseline pretreatment blood. Stated treatment: 15 Gy SBRT to primary tumor, nephrectomy 4 weeks later. Radiation-treated patients gave blood at baseline, week 2 and week 4. The method was immunoSEQ multiplex PCR; TCRdb's version includes in-frame clones alone and lacks a portion of them. The data contain around 46,000 clones, roughly 83% of them singletons. The CDR3 has 14 amino acids. The germline V gene has CDR1 MNHNS and CDR2 SASEGT. V lost 6 bases to trimming and J lost 3 bases; unmatched junction nucleotides: 6.

The V and J genes are TRBV6-1 and TRBJ2-5; 8 bases match TRBD2. This TCR came from an older woman with renal cell carcinoma. Specimen: blood, collected from a patient whose treatment included radiotherapy and nephrectomy. The CDR3 spells CASRRGASEETQYF. For the CDR3, the DNA is TGTGCCAGCAGGCGGGGGGCGAGTGAAGAGACCCAGTACTTC.